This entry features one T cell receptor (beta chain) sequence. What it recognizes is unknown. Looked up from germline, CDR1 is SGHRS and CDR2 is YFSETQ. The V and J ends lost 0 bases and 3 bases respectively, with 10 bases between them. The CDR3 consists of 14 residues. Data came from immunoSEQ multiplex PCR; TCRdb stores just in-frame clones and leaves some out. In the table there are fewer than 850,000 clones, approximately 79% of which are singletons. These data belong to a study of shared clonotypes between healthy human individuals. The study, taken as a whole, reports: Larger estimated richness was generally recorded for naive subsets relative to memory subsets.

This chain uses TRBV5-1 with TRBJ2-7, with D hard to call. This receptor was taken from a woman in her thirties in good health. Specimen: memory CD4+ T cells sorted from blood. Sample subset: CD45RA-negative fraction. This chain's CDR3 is CASSLVDNRYEQYF. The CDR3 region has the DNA TGCGCCAGCAGCTTGGTTGACAATCGCTACGAGCAGTACTTC.